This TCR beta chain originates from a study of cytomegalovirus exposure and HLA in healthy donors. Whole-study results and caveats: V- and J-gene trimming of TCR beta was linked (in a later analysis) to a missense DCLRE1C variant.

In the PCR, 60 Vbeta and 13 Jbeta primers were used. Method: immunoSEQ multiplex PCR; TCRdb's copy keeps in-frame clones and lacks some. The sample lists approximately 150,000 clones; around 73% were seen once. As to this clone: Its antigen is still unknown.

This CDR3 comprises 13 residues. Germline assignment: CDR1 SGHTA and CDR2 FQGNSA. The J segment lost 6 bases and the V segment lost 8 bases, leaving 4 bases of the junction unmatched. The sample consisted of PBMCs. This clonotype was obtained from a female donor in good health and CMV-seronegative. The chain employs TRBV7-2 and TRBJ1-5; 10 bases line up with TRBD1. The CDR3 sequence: CASQRTGGQPQHF. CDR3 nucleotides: TGTGCCAGCCAGAGGACAGGGGGTCAGCCCCAGCATTTT.